This TCR beta chain was obtained from a study of PD-L1 blockade in urothelial cancer. Study as a whole: Of prior chemotherapy regimens, patients had received between 0 and 3. Typically, measured as a median, blood samples had 140,000 or so T cells.

The time point was: peripheral blood 6 weeks after treatment start. Using immunoSEQ multiplex PCR, the repertoire was profiled, and TCRdb retains in-frame clones only, with some absent. The table has some 120,000 clones, 80% to 90% seen once. Germline CDR1 is SGHAT and CDR2 is FQNNGV. V lost 5 bases to trimming and J lost 1 base, with 17 bases between them. CDR3 length: 17 residues. The sample was PBMCs, taken around atezolizumab (anti-PD-L1) treatment. The V call is TRBV11-2, the J call TRBJ2-2, with D maybe TRBD2 (6 bases). The sequence was obtained from a man aged 60 to 75 with urothelial cancer. This CDR3 reads CASSRGLLAGNTGELFF. CDR3 bases: TGTGCCAGCAGCAGAGGACTACTGGCGGGGAACACCGGGGAGCTGTTTTTT.